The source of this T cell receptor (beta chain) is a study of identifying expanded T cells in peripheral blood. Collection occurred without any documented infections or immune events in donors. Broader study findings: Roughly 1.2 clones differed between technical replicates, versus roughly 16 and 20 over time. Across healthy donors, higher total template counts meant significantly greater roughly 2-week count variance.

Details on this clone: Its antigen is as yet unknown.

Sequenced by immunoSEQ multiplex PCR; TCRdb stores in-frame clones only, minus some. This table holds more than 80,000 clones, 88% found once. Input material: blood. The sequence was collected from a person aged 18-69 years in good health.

CDR3 DNA: TGTGCCAGCTTAGGGACAGGGGGCACTGAAGCTTTCTTT. Its protein is CASLGTGGTEAFF. The V and J genes are TRBV6-1 and TRBJ1-1; 11 bases match TRBD1. The CDR3 runs to 13 residues. Germline V gene lookup returns CDR1 MNHNS and CDR2 SASEGT. V lost 8 bases to trimming and J lost 4 bases; unmatched junction nucleotides: 3.